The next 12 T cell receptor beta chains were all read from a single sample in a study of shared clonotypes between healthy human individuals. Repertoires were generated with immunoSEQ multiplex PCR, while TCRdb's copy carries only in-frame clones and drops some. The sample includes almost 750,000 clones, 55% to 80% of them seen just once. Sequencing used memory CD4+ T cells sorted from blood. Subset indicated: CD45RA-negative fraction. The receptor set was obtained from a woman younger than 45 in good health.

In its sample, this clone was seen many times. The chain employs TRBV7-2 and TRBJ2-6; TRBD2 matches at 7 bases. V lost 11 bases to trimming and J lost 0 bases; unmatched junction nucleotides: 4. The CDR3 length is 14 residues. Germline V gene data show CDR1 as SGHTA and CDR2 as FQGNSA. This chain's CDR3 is CASKRDSGANVLTF. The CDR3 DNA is TGTGCCTCGAAGCGGGACTCTGGGGCCAACGTCCTGACTTTC.

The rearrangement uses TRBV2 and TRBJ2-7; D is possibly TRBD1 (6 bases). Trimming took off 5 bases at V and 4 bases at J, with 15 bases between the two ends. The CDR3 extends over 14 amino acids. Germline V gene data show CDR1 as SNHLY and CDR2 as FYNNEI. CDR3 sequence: CASSPGTQGYEQYF. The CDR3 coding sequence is TGTGCCAGCAGTCCCGGGACCCAGGGGTACGAGCAGTACTTC.

The CDR3 reads CASRRRGLAGGPVQETQYF. The CDR3 nucleotides read TGTGCCAGCAGGAGAAGGGGACTAGCGGGAGGGCCCGTTCAAGAGACCCAGTACTTC. The chain is built from TRBV27 and TRBJ2-5, with TRBD2 matching 16 bases. Germline V lookup: CDR1 MNHEY, CDR2 SMNVEV (reference sequence). The CDR3 extends over 19 amino acids. The trim removed 6 bases at V and 2 bases at J, leaving 12 bases unmatched.

The DNA of the CDR3 is TGTGCCAGCAGTCTCGACTACGGACAGGGCACCTACGAGCAGTACTTC. Protein product: CASSLDYGQGTYEQYF. The V and J genes are TRBV28 and TRBJ2-7; 8 bases are shared with TRBD1. J lost 2 bases, V lost 5 bases, and 11 bases had no gene match. The CDR3 is 16 amino acids. Germline CDR1 is MDHEN and CDR2 is SYDVKM.

CDR3 sequence: CASTLGTGYNYGYTF. The CDR3 DNA is TGTGCCAGCACCTTGGGGACAGGGTATAACTATGGCTACACCTTC. The chain is built from TRBV7-9 and TRBJ1-2; 9 bases align to TRBD1. Germline CDR1 reads SEHNR; CDR2 reads FQNEAQ (reference sequence). CDR3 length: 15 residues. J gave up 1 base and V 7 bases, and 7 bases lay outside the gene matches. Full variable domain (remainder filled in from reference TRBV7-9 and TRBJ1-2): DTGVSQNPRHKITKRGQNVTFRCDPISEHNRLYWYRQTLGQGPEFLTYFQNEAQLEKSRLLSDRFSAERPKGSFSTLEIQRTEQGDSAMYLCASTLGTGYNYGYTFGSGTRLTVV.

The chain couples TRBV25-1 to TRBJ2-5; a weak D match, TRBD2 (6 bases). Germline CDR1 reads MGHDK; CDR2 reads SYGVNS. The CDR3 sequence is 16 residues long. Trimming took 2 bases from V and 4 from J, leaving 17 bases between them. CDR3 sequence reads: CASSELRVEGRETQYF. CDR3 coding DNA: TGTGCCAGCAGTGAACTAAGAGTGGAGGGACGAGAGACCCAGTACTTC. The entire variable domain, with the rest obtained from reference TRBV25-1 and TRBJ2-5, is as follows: EADIYQTPRYLVIGTGKKITLECSQTMGHDKMYWYQQDPGMELHLIHYSYGVNSTEKGDLSSESTVSRIRTEHFPLTLESARPSHTSQYLCASSELRVEGRETQYFGPGTRLLVL.

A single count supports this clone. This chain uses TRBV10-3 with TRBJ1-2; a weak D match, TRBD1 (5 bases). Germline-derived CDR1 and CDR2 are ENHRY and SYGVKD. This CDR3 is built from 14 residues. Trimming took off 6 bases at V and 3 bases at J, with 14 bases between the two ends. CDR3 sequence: CAIRTIGGDYGYTF. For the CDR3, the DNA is TGTGCCATCAGGACGATAGGAGGGGACTATGGCTACACCTTC.

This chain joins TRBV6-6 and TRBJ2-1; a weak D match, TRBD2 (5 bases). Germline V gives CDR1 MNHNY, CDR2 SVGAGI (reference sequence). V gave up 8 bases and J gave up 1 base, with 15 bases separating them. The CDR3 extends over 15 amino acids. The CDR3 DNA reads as TGTGCCAGCGGGAGCCGGCTAGTATCCTACAATGAGCAGTTCTTC. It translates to CASGSRLVSYNEQFF.

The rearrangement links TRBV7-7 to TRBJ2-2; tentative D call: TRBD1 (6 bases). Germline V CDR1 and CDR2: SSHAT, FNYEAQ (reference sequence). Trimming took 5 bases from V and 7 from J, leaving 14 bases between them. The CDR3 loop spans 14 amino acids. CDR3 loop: CASSANRVGGELFF. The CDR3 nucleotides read TGTGCCAGCAGCGCCAACAGGGTGGGCGGGGAGCTGTTTTTT. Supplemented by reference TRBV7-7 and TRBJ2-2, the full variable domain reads GAGVSQSPRYKVTKRGQDVTLRCDPISSHATLYWYQQALGQGPEFLTYFNYEAQPDKSGLPSDRFSAERPEGSISTLTIQRTEQRDSAMYRCASSANRVGGELFFGEGSRLTVL.

The CDR3 DNA reads as TGTGCCAGCAGTTTAGGGGGGGAGCTTGGTCTCTACGAGCAGTACTTC. It encodes CASSLGGELGLYEQYF. The genes are TRBV28 and TRBJ2-7; 7 nucleotides agree with TRBD2. Germline V gene data show CDR1 as MDHEN and CDR2 as SYDVKM. V shed 2 bases, J shed 3 bases, and the junction held 10 bases outside the gene matches. The CDR3 loop spans 16 amino acids.

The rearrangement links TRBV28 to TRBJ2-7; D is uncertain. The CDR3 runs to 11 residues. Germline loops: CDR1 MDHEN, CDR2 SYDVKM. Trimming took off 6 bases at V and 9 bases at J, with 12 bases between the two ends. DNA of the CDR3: TGTGCCAGCAGAACCCCCAGCGCGCAGTACTTC. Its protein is CASRTPSAQYF.

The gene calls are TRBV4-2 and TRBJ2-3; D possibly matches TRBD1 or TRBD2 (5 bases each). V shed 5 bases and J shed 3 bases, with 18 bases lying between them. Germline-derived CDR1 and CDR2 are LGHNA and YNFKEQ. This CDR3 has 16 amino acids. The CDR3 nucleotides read TGTGCCAGCAGCACGTGGTGGGGGACGAGGACAGATACGCAGTATTTT. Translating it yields CASSTWWGTRTDTQYF.